Listed here are 21 T cell receptor beta chains from one sample, sequenced in a study of beta chain features in type 1 diabetes. These TCRs are of unknown antigen specificity. Investigators reverse transcribed all isolated RNA, so they sequenced expressed TCRB transcripts. The data were produced by immunoSEQ multiplex PCR, yet TCRdb's version contains in-frame clones alone and is incomplete. The table includes a few hundred thousand clones, roughly 9.8% detected once. Study outcomes and limitations: TCRB CDR3s were moderately but significantly shorter in Type 1 diabetes patients in all four CD4+ subsets.

Material for sequencing was central memory CD4+ T cells from blood. Every receptor here comes from a man aged 30-40 years with type 1 diabetes.

This clone appeared a few times. The chain carries TRBV20-1 and TRBJ2-5, with D tentatively TRBD1 (5 bases). The DNA end favors TRBJ2-7, so the J call may be wrong. Looked up from germline, CDR1 is DFQATT and CDR2 is SNEGSKA (reference sequence). The CDR3 runs 11 residues. The CDR3 reads CSAEQVDEQYF. The CDR3 DNA reads as TGCAGTGCAGAACAGGTGGACGAGCAGTACTTC.

This chain links TRBV27 with TRBJ1-4; D uncertain. Deletions cut 7 bases from V and 3 bases from J, with 15 bases between. The CDR3 is 15 amino acids. Germline assignment: CDR1 MNHEY and CDR2 SMNVEV (reference sequence). CDR3 sequence reads: CASKGRRGSNEKLFF. The DNA of the CDR3 is TGTGCCAGCAAGGGTCGCAGAGGATCTAATGAAAAACTGTTTTTT.

This clone has at least ten counts. The CDR3 bases are TGTGCCACCACAGAGAACACCGGGGAGCTGTTTTTT. Translating gives CATTENTGELFF. The chain combines TRBV10-3 with TRBJ2-2; D is ambiguous. Trimming shortened V by 10 bases and J by 1 base, and 7 bases separated the two germline ends. CDR3 length equals 12 residues. Germline lookup yields CDR1 ENHRY and CDR2 SYGVKD.

This chain links TRBV4-2 with TRBJ1-1; D not certain. This CDR3 has 13 residues. Deletions cut 5 bases from V and 1 base from J, with 8 bases between. Per germline, CDR1 LGHNA and CDR2 YNFKEQ. The CDR3 reads CASSLQTNTEAFF. The CDR3 DNA sequence: TGTGCCAGCAGCTTACAGACGAACACTGAAGCTTTCTTT.

The chain has TRBV6-5 and TRBJ2-5; D may be TRBD1 (5 bases). The CDR3 contains 15 residues. The germline V gene has CDR1 MNHEY and CDR2 SVGAGI. Between the trimmed V and J ends, which lost 6 bases and 1 base, there was a span of 15 bases. The CDR3 DNA reads as TGTGCCAGCAGCCCCCATGACAGAGCCCAAGAGACCCAGTACTTC. The encoded protein is CASSPHDRAQETQYF.

This clone was seen at least ten times. The chain links TRBV9 to TRBJ2-6; D unclear. With 4 bases removed from V and 0 bases from J, the gap between germline ends came to 11 bases. The germline V gene encodes CDR1 SGDLS and CDR2 YYNGEE. There are 16 residues in the CDR3. CDR3 nucleotide sequence: TGTGCCAGCAGCCCATCCGGGTACTCTGGGGCCAACGTCCTGACTTTC. It yields the protein CASSPSGYSGANVLTF.

This clone has only a few counts. Other DNA sequences from this sample encode an identical CDR3 as well. The V call is TRBV5-1, the J call TRBJ2-7; D possibly corresponds to TRBD1 (5 bases). The CDR3 runs 12 residues. From germline, CDR1 is SGHRS and CDR2 YFSETQ. The V gene lost 0 bases and the J gene lost 6 bases, with 7 bases spanning the gap. DNA for the CDR3: TGCGCCAGCAGCTTGGTTGGGGCCGAGCAGTACTTC. Protein: CASSLVGAEQYF.

The rearrangement joins TRBV19 to TRBJ2-7, with D tentatively TRBD1 or TRBD2 (9 bases each). V was cut by 4 bases and J by 5 bases, with 21 bases left in between. The V gene's germline CDR1 is LNHDA and CDR2 SQIVND (reference sequence). CDR3 length: 16 residues. CDR3 DNA: TGTGCCAGTAGTACCGCGGGGGGGACAGGGTACGACGAGCAGTACTTC. Amino acids: CASSTAGGTGYDEQYF.

There are a few counts of this clone. The chain has TRBV18 and TRBJ2-5; 8 bases are shared with TRBD2. The ends lost 3 bases at V and 7 bases at J; junction bases unmatched: 19. Germline-derived CDR1 and CDR2 are KGHSH and LQKENI. There are 18 residues in the CDR3. This CDR3 reads CASSPARASSGSSGTQYF. The CDR3, as DNA: TGTGCCAGCTCACCCGCGAGGGCAAGCAGCGGGAGTTCGGGGACCCAGTACTTC.

The V and J genes are TRBV6-5 and TRBJ1-4; D gene ambiguous. The V end lost 5 bases, the J end lost 4 bases, and 14 bases lay between the germline ends. The CDR3 extends over 15 amino acids. Germline CDR1 and CDR2: MNHEY and SVGAGI. The CDR3 nucleotides are TGTGCCAGCAGTGGAATCGGGCGGGATAATGAAAAACTGTTTTTT. Encoded protein: CASSGIGRDNEKLFF.

The V and J genes are TRBV19 and TRBJ2-7; D may correspond to TRBD1 or TRBD2 (5 bases each). Germline V gene lookup returns CDR1 LNHDA and CDR2 SQIVND (reference sequence). The V gene lost 5 bases and the J gene lost 0 bases, with 14 bases spanning the gap. There are 15 residues in the CDR3. The CDR3 DNA is TGTGCCAGTAGTTCCTCCGGGACGGTCTCCTACGAGCAGTACTTC. Encoded protein: CASSSSGTVSYEQYF.

This clone was recorded a few times. This chain links TRBV11-2 with TRBJ2-3; possible D gene TRBD2, 5 bases. Germline CDR1 is SGHAT and CDR2 is FQNNGV. Trimming took off 5 bases at V and 7 bases at J, with 13 bases between the two ends. CDR3 size: 13 residues. The CDR3 spells CASSRDRENTQYF. The CDR3 bases are TGTGCCAGCAGCCGCGACCGGGAAAATACGCAGTATTTT.

This clone turned up a few times. The CDR3, as DNA: TGTGCCAGCAGTGAACAAACAGGGGGTCTAGGCTACACCTTC. It codes for CASSEQTGGLGYTF. The chain employs TRBV25-1 and TRBJ1-2; 8 bases match TRBD1. The V gene's germline CDR1 is MGHDK and CDR2 SYGVNS. The CDR3 loop spans 14 amino acids. V dropped 2 bases and J dropped 8; count of bases not matched to a gene: 7.

This clone has more than one count but fewer than ten. V is TRBV4-2 and J is TRBJ2-7; TRBD2 matches at 8 bases. The length of the CDR3 is 14 residues. Germline V gene sequence: CDR1 LGHNA, CDR2 YNFKEQ. Trimming at V came to 2 bases and at J to 6 bases, leaving 6 bases not matched to a gene. CDR3 protein: CASSQRAGGGEQYF. CDR3 nucleotide sequence: TGTGCCAGCAGCCAAAGGGCGGGAGGCGGCGAGCAGTACTTC.

Here the CDR3 reads CASRTGSIYGYTF. The DNA for the CDR3 is TGCGCCAGCAGAACAGGTTCAATCTATGGCTACACCTTC. The chain combines TRBV5-1 with TRBJ1-2, with TRBD1 as a possible D gene (5 bases). Germline V gene lookup returns CDR1 SGHRS and CDR2 YFSETQ. CDR3 length: 13 residues. V shed 5 bases and J shed 4 bases, with 12 bases lying between them.

This clone was seen a few times. The V and J genes are TRBV6-5 and TRBJ1-1; D possibly corresponds to TRBD1 (5 bases). Trimming pared 4 bases from V and 1 base from J, leaving 10 bases between. In germline, CDR1 is MNHEY, CDR2 SVGAGI. The CDR3 sequence is 14 residues long. CDR3 residues: CASSFRGGNTEAFF. CDR3 bases: TGTGCCAGCAGTTTTCGGGGCGGGAACACTGAAGCTTTCTTT.

This rearrangement joins TRBV6-5 to TRBJ1-1, with D maybe TRBD1 (6 bases). The CDR3 is 14 amino acids. CDR1 is MNHEY, CDR2 SVGAGI, per germline. Trimming shortened V by 4 bases and J by 0 bases, and 9 bases separated the two germline ends. The CDR3 is CASSWDTMNTEAFF. The CDR3, as DNA: TGTGCCAGCAGTTGGGACACCATGAACACTGAAGCTTTCTTT.

This clone was recorded a few times. The chain uses TRBV5-8 and TRBJ2-7; D gene ambiguous. This CDR3 is built from 15 residues. V was shortened by 0 bases and J by 3 bases, with 13 bases between the two germline ends. Germline V gene sequence: CDR1 SGHTS, CDR2 YDEGEE. The chain's CDR3 is CASSLAGSPVYEQYF. The CDR3 region has the DNA TGTGCCAGCAGCTTGGCCGGGTCTCCCGTCTACGAGCAGTACTTC.

This clone was counted ten times or more. The chain couples TRBV2 to TRBJ2-5; possibly TRBD2 for D (5 bases). Trimming removed 4 bases from V and 2 bases from J, with 11 bases in between. This CDR3 contains 14 residues. CDR1 is SNHLY and CDR2 is FYNNEI in the germline V gene. CDR3 DNA: TGTGCCAGCAGTGCGGGGAGTGCGCAAGAGACCCAGTACTTC. It codes for CASSAGSAQETQYF.

The V and J genes are TRBV28 and TRBJ2-6; D is unclear. Looked up from germline, CDR1 is MDHEN and CDR2 is SYDVKM. V was shortened by 6 bases and J by 0 bases, with 9 bases between the two germline ends. This CDR3 contains 15 residues. This chain's CDR3 is CASRGPVSGANVLTF. The DNA of the CDR3 is TGTGCCAGCAGAGGGCCAGTCTCTGGGGCCAACGTCCTGACTTTC.

This clone was seen a few times. Other nucleotide sequences in the sample specify the same CDR3. The chain joins TRBV7-2 to TRBJ2-5; D is undetermined. The germline V gene encodes CDR1 SGHTA and CDR2 FQGNSA. The germline V and J ends were trimmed by 3 bases and 2 bases, with 7 bases remaining between them. CDR3 length: 13 residues. CDR3 in amino acids: CASSFPPQETQYF. The CDR3 DNA is TGTGCCAGCAGCTTCCCTCCTCAAGAGACCCAGTACTTC.